This record concerns one TCR beta chain sequence. Its specificity is not known. This CDR3 has 13 residues. CDR1 is MNHNY, CDR2 SVGAGI, per germline (reference sequence). The V end was cut by 0 bases, the J end by 5 bases, with 7 bases between. Sequenced by immunoSEQ multiplex PCR; TCRdb stores in-frame clones only, minus some. This table holds about 21,000 clones, roughly 80% found once. The sample belongs to a study of cytotoxic CD8 clonotypes in ibrutinib-treated CLL. Whole-study context: Response samples came after a median roughly 11 months of treatment, range 6 to 36. Whole-study results and caveats: Clonality grew at ibrutinib response; at progression, it decreased back toward baseline. Clonality measured at baseline exceeded age-matched healthy donors, tracking circulating CD8+ T-cell counts.

The specimen comprised PBMCs, sampled before ibrutinib treatment. The origin of this receptor is a human donor with chronic lymphocytic leukemia. The J gene is TRBJ1-1, the V gene TRBV6-6; D not certain. The CDR3 DNA is TGTGCCAGCAGTTACTCGTCCTTAACTGAAGCTTTCTTT. Protein sequence: CASSYSSLTEAFF.